A selection of T cell receptor beta chains follows, all from one sample in a study of OX40 agonist ivuxolimab in advanced cancers. Method: immunoSEQ multiplex PCR; TCRdb's copy keeps in-frame clones and lacks some. The sample yields 65,000 to 90,000 clones, around 84% seen once. The sequencing here drew on CD4+ or CD8+ T cells sorted from blood, taken in a trial of the OX40 agonist ivuxolimab. These receptors were collected from an adult with an advanced solid tumor such as melanoma, head and neck, liver or kidney cancer. CDR3s include the opening cysteine and the closing phenylalanine or tryptophan. Fields, in order: CDR3 protein, CDR3 DNA, J gene, D gene, clone size, V gene. The D gene is left open where the match is weak. Only part of the rows carry a size: once, few, many, or a class if the clone is expanded.

CASSGRTVGRATEAFF | TGTGCCAGCAGTGGTCGGACAGTCGGAAGGGCCACTGAAGCTTTCTTT | TRBJ1-1 | . | . | TRBV6-1
CAWTPNNYGYTF | TGTGCCTGGACCCCGAATAACTATGGCTACACCTTC | TRBJ1-2 | . | . | TRBV30
CASTRDSFTDTQYF | TGTGCCAGCACCCGGGACAGTTTCACAGATACGCAGTATTTT | TRBJ2-3 | TRBD1 | . | TRBV7-8
CASSGTGSYNEQFF | TGTGCCAGCAGCGGAACAGGGTCCTACAATGAGCAGTTCTTC | TRBJ2-1 | . | . | TRBV5-4
CASMVSGTGNEKLFF | TGTGCCAGCATGGTTTCCGGGACAGGGAATGAAAAACTGTTTTTT | TRBJ1-4 | TRBD1 | once | TRBV6-6
CASKATHTEAFF | TGTGCCAGCAAGGCGACACACACTGAAGCTTTCTTT | TRBJ1-1 | . | . | TRBV6-5
CASVQYGSGDQETQYF | TGTGCCAGTGTACAATACGGTAGCGGGGATCAAGAGACCCAGTACTTC | TRBJ2-5 | TRBD2 | . | TRBV7-2
CASSVDVGSTDTQYF | TGTGCCAGCAGCGTAGATGTAGGTAGCACAGATACGCAGTATTTT | TRBJ2-3 | . | once | TRBV9
CASSQEMLGAYNEQFF | TGTGCCAGCAGCCAAGAGATGCTAGGGGCCTACAATGAGCAGTTCTTC | TRBJ2-1 | . | many | TRBV4-2
CASSPTGGAEAFF | TGTGCCAGCAGTCCAACAGGGGGAGCTGAAGCTTTCTTT | TRBJ1-1 | TRBD1 | . | TRBV13
CASSYSTGAITGYTF | TGTGCCAGCAGTTACTCGACAGGGGCGATAACTGGCTACACCTTC | TRBJ1-2 | TRBD1 | few | TRBV6-6
CASSQNADPGANVLTF | TGTGCCAGCTCTCAAAACGCAGACCCTGGGGCCAACGTCCTGACTTTC | TRBJ2-6 | . | . | TRBV11-2
CASRKNRGDLYNEQFF | TGTGCCAGCAGGAAGAACAGGGGGGACCTTTACAATGAGCAGTTCTTC | TRBJ2-1 | TRBD1 | once | TRBV7-9
CASSEARRGYTF | TGTGCCAGCAGTGAAGCTAGGAGGGGCTACACCTTC | TRBJ1-2 | . | . | TRBV2
CASSKGQPWAFF | TGTGCCAGCAGCAAGGGCCAGCCTTGGGCTTTCTTT | TRBJ1-1 | . | . | TRBV7-2
CASSGTGGGQPQHF | TGTGCCAGCAGCGGGACAGGGGGAGGTCAGCCCCAGCATTTT | TRBJ1-5 | TRBD1 | . | TRBV2
CASSRGRTYEQYF | TGTGCCAGCAGCCGGGGGAGAACCTACGAGCAGTACTTC | TRBJ2-7 | . | . | TRBV5-8
CASSQGFRNTGELFF | TGTGCCAGCAGTCAGGGGTTTCGCAACACCGGGGAGCTGTTTTTT | TRBJ2-2 | . | . | TRBV7-9
CASSLGFENQPQHF | TGCGCCAGCAGCTTGGGATTTGAGAATCAGCCCCAGCATTTT | TRBJ1-5 | . | . | TRBV5-1
CSVGGAETQYF | TGCAGCGTAGGGGGCGCGGAGACCCAGTACTTC | TRBJ2-5 | TRBD1 | . | TRBV29-1
CASSLGHSTNYGYTF | TGTGCCAGTAGCTTGGGACATTCTACTAACTATGGCTACACCTTC | TRBJ1-2 | . | . | TRBV19
CATSRADRGQPQHF | TGTGCCACCAGCAGGGCGGACAGGGGTCAGCCCCAGCATTTT | TRBJ1-5 | TRBD1 | . | TRBV15
CASSPRTSGGRHTGELFF | TGTGCCAGCAGCCCCCGGACTAGCGGGGGGCGGCACACCGGGGAGCTGTTTTTT | TRBJ2-2 | TRBD2 | . | TRBV7-3
CASSVRGAINEQYF | TGTGCCAGCAGCGTGCGGGGGGCGATCAACGAGCAGTACTTC | TRBJ2-7 | TRBD2 | . | TRBV5-6